This section outlines one TCR beta chain sequence together with its context. Its target is unknown. Sorting selected naive CD8 T cells with a CD8+CD4-CCR7+CD45RA+ phenotype. Each CDR3 protein gets one entry after TCRdb re-called the PCR reads with MiXCR. Of around 100,000 distinct CDR3 sequences listed, 30% to 45% are singletons. The CDR3 is made up of 12 amino acids. The germline CDR1 and CDR2 sequences are LNHDA and SQIVND (reference sequence). V shed 10 bases and J 5 bases; nucleotides not matched to a gene: 3. This entry comes from a study of molecular identifiers for immune sequencing clone quantification. On the study more broadly: Replicates partitioned RNA from roughly 21,000 or 96,000 naive CD8 cells into five parts, sequencing four.

Study outcomes and limitations: Barcodes shared by identical TCR molecules could lead to underestimated sizes of highly expanded clones.

This clonotype originated in a human donor in good health. Some libraries in this study had Jurkat cell RNA spiked in. J is TRBJ1-4 and V is TRBV19, with 8 bases lining up with TRBD1. Sequenced material: naive CD8+ T cells from blood, with Jurkat cell RNA spiked in. Subset: FACS-sorted CD8+CD4-CCR7+CD45RA+ naive T cells. For the CDR3, the DNA is TGTGCCACCGGACAGGGAAATGAAAAACTGTTTTTT. This gives the protein CATGQGNEKLFF.